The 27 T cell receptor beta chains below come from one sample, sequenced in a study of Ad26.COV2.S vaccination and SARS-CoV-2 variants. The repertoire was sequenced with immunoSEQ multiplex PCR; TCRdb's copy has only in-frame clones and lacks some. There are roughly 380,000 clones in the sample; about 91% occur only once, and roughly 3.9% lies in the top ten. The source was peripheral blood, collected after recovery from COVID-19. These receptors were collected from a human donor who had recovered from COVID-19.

CDR3 amino acids: CASSIGVRDRAGYTF. The CDR3 DNA is TGTGCCAGTAGTATAGGTGTGCGGGACAGGGCGGGCTACACCTTC. The chain employs TRBV19 and TRBJ1-2, with 9 bases matching TRBD1. Germline trimming cut 1 base from V and 8 bases from J; bases unmatched to any gene: 8. Germline V CDR1 and CDR2: LNHDA, SQIVND (reference sequence). The CDR3 totals 15 residues.

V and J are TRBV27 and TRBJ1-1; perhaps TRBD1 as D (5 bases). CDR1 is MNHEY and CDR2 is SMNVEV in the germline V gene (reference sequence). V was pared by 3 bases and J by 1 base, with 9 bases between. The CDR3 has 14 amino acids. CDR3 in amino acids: CASSLRQRNTEAFF. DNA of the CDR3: TGTGCCAGCAGTTTGAGACAGAGGAACACTGAAGCTTTCTTT.

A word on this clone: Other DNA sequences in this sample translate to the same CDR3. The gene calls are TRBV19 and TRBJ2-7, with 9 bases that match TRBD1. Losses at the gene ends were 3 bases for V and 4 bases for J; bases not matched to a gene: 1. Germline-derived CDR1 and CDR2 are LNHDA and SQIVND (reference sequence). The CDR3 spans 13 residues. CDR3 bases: TGTGCCAGTAGTATCGGACAGGGGTACGAGCAGTACTTC. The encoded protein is CASSIGQGYEQYF.

The CDR3 protein is CASSYEPRGPTEAFF. DNA for the CDR3: TGTGCCAGCAGCTACGAACCCAGGGGACCCACTGAAGCTTTCTTT. This sequence joins TRBV7-2 and TRBJ1-1, with D possibly TRBD1 on 6 matching bases. Trimming stripped 4 bases from V and 4 bases from J, with 16 bases between. This CDR3 has 15 amino acids. The germline V gene encodes CDR1 SGHTA and CDR2 FQGNSA.

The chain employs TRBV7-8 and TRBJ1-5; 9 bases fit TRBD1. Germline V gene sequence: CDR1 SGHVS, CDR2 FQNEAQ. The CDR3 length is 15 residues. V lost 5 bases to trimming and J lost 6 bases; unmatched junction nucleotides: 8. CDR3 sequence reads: CASSPGQGQGQPQHF. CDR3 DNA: TGTGCCAGCAGCCCAGGACAGGGGCAGGGTCAGCCCCAGCATTTT.

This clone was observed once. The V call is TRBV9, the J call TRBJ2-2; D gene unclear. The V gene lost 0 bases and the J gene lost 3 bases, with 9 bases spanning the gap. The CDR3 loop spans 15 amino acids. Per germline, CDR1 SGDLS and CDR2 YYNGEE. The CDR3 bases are TGTGCCAGCAGCGTAGTTTTAGGCGACACCGGGGAGCTGTTTTTT. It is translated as CASSVVLGDTGELFF.

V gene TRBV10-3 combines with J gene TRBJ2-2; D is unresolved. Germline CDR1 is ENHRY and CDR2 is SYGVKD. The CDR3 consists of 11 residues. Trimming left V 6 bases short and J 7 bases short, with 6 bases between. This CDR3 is CAIRKNGELFF. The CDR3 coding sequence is TGTGCCATCAGGAAAAACGGGGAGCTGTTTTTT.

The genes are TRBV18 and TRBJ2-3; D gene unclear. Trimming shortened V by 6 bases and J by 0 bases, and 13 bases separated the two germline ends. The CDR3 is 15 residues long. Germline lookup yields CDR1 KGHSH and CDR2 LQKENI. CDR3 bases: TGTGCCAGCTCCCGGCATCCGGACAGCACAGATACGCAGTATTTT. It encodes CASSRHPDSTDTQYF.

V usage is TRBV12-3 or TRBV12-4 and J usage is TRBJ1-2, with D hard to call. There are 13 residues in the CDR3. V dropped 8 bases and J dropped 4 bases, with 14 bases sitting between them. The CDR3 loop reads CASLGDFTYGYTF. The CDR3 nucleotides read TGTGCCAGCCTCGGTGACTTTACCTATGGCTACACCTTC.

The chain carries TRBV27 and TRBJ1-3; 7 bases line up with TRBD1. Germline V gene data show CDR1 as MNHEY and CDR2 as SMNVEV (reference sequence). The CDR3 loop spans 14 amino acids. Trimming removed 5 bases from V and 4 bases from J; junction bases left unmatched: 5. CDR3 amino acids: CASSALQGGNTIYF. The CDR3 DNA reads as TGTGCCAGCAGTGCCTTACAGGGGGGAAACACCATATATTTT.

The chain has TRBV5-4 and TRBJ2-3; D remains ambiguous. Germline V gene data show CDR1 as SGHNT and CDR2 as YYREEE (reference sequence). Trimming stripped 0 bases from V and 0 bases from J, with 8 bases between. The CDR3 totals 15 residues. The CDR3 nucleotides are TGTGCCAGCAGCTTGGGCGGAGCCAGCACAGATACGCAGTATTTT. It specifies CASSLGGASTDTQYF.

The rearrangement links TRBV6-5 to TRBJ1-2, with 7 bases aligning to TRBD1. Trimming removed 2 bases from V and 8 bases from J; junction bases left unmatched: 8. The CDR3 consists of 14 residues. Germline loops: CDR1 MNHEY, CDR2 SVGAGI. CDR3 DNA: TGTGCCAGCAGTTACACGACAGGGATTGAAGGCTACACCTTC. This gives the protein CASSYTTGIEGYTF.

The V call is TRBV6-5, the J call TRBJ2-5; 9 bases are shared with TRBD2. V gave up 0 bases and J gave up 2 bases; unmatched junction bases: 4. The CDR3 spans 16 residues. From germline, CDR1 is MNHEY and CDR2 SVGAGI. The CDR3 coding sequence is TGTGCCAGCAGTTACTCGAGGCGGGGGGGTCAAGAGACCCAGTACTTC. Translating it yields CASSYSRRGGQETQYF.

The CDR3 region has the DNA TGTGCCAGCAGCCAAGAAGAGTACAGGAGCTCCTACAATGAGCAGTTCTTC. This sequence encodes CASSQEEYRSSYNEQFF. The chain employs TRBV3-1 (or the pseudogene TRBV3-2) and TRBJ2-1, with TRBD1 as a possible D gene (5 bases). Germline-derived CDR1 and CDR2 are LGHDT and YNNKEL (reference sequence). The V and J ends lost 0 bases and 0 bases respectively, with 12 bases between them. CDR3 length: 17 residues.

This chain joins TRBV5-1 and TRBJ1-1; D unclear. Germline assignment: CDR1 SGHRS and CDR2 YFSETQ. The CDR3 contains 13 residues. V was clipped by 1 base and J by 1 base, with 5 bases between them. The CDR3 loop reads CASSLSWNTEAFF. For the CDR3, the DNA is TGCGCCAGCAGCTTGTCATGGAACACTGAAGCTTTCTTT.

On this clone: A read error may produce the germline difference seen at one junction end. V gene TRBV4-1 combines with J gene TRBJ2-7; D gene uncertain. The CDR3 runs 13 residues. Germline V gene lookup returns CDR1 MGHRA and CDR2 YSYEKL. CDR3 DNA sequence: TGCGCCAGCAGCCAAGATCCAGGAAGGATCATGAACTTC. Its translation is CASSQDPGRIMNF.

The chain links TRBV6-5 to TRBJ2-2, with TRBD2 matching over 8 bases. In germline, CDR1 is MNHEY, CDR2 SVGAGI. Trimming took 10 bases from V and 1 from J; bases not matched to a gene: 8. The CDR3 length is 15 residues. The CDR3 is CATSREGLNTGELFF. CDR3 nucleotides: TGTGCCACCTCCCGGGAGGGGCTGAACACCGGGGAGCTGTTTTTT.

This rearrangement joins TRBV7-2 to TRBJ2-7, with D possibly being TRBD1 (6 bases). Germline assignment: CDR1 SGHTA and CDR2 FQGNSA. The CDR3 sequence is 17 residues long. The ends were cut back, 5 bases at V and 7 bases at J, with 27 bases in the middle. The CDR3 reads CASSQTGPRLRVREQYF. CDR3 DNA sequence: TGTGCCAGCAGCCAGACAGGACCTAGGCTCCGGGTACGGGAGCAGTACTTC.

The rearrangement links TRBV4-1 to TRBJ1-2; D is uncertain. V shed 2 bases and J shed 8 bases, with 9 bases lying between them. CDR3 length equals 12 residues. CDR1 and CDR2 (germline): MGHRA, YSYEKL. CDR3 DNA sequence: TGCGCCAGCAGCCAACAACAGTCAGGCTACACCTTC. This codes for CASSQQQSGYTF.

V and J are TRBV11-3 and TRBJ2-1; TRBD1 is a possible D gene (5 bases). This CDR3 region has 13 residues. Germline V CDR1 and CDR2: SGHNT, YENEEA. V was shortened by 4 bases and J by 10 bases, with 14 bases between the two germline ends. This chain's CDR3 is CASSSAPSGEQFF. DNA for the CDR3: TGTGCCAGCAGCTCGGCTCCATCAGGGGAGCAGTTCTTC.

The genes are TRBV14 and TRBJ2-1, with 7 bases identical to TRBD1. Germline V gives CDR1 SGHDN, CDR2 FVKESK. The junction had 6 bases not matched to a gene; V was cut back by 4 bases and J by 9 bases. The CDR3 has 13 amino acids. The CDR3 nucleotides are TGTGCCAGCAGCCTGAGCAGGGGGAGTGAGCAGTTCTTC. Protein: CASSLSRGSEQFF.

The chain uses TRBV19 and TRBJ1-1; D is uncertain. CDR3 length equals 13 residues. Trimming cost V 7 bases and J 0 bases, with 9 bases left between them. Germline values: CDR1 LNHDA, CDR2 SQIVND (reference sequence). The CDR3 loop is CASKNSMNTEAFF. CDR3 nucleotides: TGTGCCAGTAAAAACAGCATGAACACTGAAGCTTTCTTT.

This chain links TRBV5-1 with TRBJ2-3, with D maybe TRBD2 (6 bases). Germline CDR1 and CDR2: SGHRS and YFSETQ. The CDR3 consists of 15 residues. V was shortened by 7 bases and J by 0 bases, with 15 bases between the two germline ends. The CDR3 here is CASAFGGDSTDTQYF. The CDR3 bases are TGCGCCAGCGCCTTCGGGGGAGACAGCACAGATACGCAGTATTTT.

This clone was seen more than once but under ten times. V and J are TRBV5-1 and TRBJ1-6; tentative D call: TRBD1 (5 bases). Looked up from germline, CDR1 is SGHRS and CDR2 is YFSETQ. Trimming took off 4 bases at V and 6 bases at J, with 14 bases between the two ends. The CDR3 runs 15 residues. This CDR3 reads CASSPLRDLNSPLHF. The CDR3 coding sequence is TGCGCCAGCAGCCCCCTCCGGGACCTTAATTCACCCCTCCACTTT. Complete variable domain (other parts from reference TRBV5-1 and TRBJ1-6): KAGVTQTPRYLIKTRGQQVTLSCSPISGHRSVSWYQQTPGQGLQFLFEYFSETQRNKGNFPGRFSGRQFSNSRSEMNVSTLELGDSALYLCASSPLRDLNSPLHFGNGTRLTVT.

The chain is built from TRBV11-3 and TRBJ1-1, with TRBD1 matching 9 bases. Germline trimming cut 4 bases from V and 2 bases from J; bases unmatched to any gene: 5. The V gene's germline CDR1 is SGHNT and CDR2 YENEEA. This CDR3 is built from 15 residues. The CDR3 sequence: CASSSTGGPNTEAFF. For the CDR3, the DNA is TGTGCCAGCAGCTCCACAGGGGGCCCTAACACTGAAGCTTTCTTT.

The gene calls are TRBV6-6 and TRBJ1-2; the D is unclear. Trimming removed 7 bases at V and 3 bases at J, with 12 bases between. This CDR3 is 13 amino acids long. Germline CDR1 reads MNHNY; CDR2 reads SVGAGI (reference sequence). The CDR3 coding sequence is TGTGCCAGCACGGACTTCCCGGACTATGGCTACACCTTC. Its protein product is CASTDFPDYGYTF.

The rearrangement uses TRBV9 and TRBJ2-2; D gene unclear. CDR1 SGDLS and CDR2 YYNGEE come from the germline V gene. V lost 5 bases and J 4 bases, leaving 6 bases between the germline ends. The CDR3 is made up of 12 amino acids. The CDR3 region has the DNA TGTGCCAGCAGAGGGTCCACCGGGGAGCTGTTTTTT. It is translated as CASRGSTGELFF.